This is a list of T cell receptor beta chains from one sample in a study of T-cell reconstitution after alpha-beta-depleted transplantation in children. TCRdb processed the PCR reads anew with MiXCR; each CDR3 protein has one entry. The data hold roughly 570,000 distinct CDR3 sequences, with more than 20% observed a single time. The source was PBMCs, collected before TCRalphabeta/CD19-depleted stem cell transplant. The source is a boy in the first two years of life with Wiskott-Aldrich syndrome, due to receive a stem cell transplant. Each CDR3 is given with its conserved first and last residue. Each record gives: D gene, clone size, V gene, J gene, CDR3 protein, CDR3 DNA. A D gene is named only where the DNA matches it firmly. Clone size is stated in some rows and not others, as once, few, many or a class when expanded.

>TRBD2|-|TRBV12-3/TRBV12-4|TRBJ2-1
CASSLVASGRASNEQFF
TGTGCCAGCAGTTTAGTTGCTAGCGGGAGGGCCTCGAATGAGCAGTTCTTC
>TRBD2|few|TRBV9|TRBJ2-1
CASSVDMLAGVLNEQFF
TGTGCCAGCAGCGTAGACATGCTAGCGGGAGTACTGAATGAGCAGTTCTTC
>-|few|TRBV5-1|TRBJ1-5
CASSLGEAVNQPQHF
TGCGCCAGCAGCTTAGGGGAGGCAGTAAATCAGCCCCAGCATTTT
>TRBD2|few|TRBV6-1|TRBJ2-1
CASTPSGRPYNEQFF
TGTGCCAGCACTCCCAGCGGGAGACCATACAATGAGCAGTTCTTC
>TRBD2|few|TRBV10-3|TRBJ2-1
CAISEFRAGGPGDEQFF
TGTGCCATCAGTGAGTTCAGAGCGGGAGGGCCTGGGGATGAGCAGTTCTTC
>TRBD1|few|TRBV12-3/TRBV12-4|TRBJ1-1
CASSRRTGKAFF
TGTGCCAGCAGTCGACGGACAGGGAAAGCTTTCTTT
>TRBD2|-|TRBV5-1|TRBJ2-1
CASSFILAGYNEQFF
TGCGCCAGCAGCTTTATACTAGCGGGTTACAATGAGCAGTTCTTC
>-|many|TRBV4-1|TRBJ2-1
CASSQDPLDLWGEEQFF
TGCGCCAGCAGCCAAGATCCGTTAGACCTTTGGGGGGAAGAGCAGTTCTTC
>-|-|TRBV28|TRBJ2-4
CASSPGRLAKNIQYF
TGTGCCAGCAGTCCTGGCCGTTTAGCCAAAAACATTCAGTACTTC
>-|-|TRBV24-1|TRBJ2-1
CATSVEGLHNEQFF
TGTGCCACCAGTGTAGAGGGATTACACAATGAGCAGTTCTTC
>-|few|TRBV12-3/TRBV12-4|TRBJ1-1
CASSPHRKGSTEAFF
TGTGCCAGCAGTCCCCACCGTAAGGGTTCCACTGAAGCTTTCTTT
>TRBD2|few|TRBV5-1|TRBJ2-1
CASSPARLASGLVYEQFF
TGCGCCAGCAGCCCGGCCCGCTTGGCTAGCGGGTTAGTCTATGAGCAGTTCTTC
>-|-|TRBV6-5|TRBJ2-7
CASSYGEVAYEQYF
TGTGCCAGCAGTTACGGGGAGGTCGCCTACGAGCAGTACTTC
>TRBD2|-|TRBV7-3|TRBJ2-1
CASSSSGGRAYNEQFF
TGTGCCAGCAGCTCCTCGGGCGGGAGGGCCTACAATGAGCAGTTCTTC
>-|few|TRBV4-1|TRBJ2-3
CASSQDNGPAITDTQYF
TGCGCCAGCAGCCAAGATAACGGACCCGCCATCACAGATACGCAGTATTTT
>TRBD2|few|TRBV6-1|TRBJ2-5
CASRTGLAGRETQYF
TGTGCCAGCAGGACTGGACTAGCGGGAAGGGAGACCCAGTACTTC
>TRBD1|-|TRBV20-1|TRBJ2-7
CSAAIQGAREQYF
TGCAGTGCTGCGATCCAGGGGGCGCGCGAGCAGTACTTC
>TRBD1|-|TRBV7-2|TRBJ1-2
CASSRGTVGSLGYTF
TGTGCCAGCAGCCGAGGGACAGTGGGTTCCCTTGGCTACACCTTC
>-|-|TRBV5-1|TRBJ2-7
CASSSAGAFYEQYF
TGCGCCAGCAGCTCCGCGGGGGCCTTCTACGAGCAGTACTTC
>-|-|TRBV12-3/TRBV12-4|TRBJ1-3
CASSLAGDFSGNTIYF
TGTGCCAGCAGCCTCGCAGGGGATTTCTCTGGAAACACCATATATTTT
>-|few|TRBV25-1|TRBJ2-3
CATLSSTDTQYF
TGTGCCACCTTAAGTAGCACAGATACGCAGTATTTT
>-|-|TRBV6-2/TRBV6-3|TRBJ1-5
CASSAWWSNQPQHF
TGTGCCAGCAGTGCCTGGTGGAGCAATCAGCCCCAGCATTTT
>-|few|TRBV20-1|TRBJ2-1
CSARGVSEQFF
TGCAGTGCTAGAGGGGTATCTGAGCAGTTCTTC
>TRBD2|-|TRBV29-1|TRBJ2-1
CSVAEGFNPSGSPVFF
TGCAGCGTTGCCGAGGGTTTTAATCCTAGCGGGTCCCCTGTGTTCTTC
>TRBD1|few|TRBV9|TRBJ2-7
CASSVVPGGIYEQYF
TGTGCCAGCAGCGTAGTCCCAGGGGGCATCTACGAGCAGTACTTC
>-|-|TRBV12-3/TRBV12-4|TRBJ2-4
CASSLSGADIQYF
TGTGCCAGCAGTTTATCAGGGGCTGACATTCAGTACTTC
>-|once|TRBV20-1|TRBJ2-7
CSARAAGPRDEQYF
TGCAGTGCTAGGGCAGCGGGTCCGAGGGACGAGCAGTACTTC
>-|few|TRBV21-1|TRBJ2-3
CASTPCVSSTDTQYF
TGTGCCAGCACCCCCTGTGTGAGTTCAACAGATACGCAGTATTTT
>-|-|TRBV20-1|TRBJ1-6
CSAMAGYNSPLHF
TGCAGTGCTATGGCGGGGTATAATTCACCCCTCCACTTT
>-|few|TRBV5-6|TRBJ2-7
CASSRAFEEQYF
TGTGCCAGCAGCCGGGCCTTTGAAGAGCAGTACTTC
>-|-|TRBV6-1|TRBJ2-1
CASRPPSKYSSYNEQFF
TGTGCCAGCAGACCACCTAGCAAATACAGCTCCTACAATGAGCAGTTCTTC
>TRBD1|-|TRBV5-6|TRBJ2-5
CASSRQGLYETQYF
TGTGCCAGCAGCAGACAGGGATTGTATGAGACCCAGTACTTC
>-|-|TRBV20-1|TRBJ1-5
CSARGGAGSNQPQHF
TGCAGTGCTAGAGGGGGGGCAGGGAGCAATCAGCCCCAGCATTTT
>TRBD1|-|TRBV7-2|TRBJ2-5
CASSLPGTGWETQYF
TGTGCCAGCAGCTTACCGGGGACAGGGTGGGAGACCCAGTACTTC
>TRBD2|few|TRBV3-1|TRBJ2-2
CASTLLAGGYTGELFF
TGTGCCAGCACCTTACTAGCGGGAGGGTACACCGGGGAGCTGTTTTTT
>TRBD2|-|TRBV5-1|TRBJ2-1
CASSLGTRNNEQFF
TGCGCCAGCAGCTTAGGGACTAGGAACAATGAGCAGTTCTTC
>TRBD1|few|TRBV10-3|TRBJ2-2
CAISPGDRGNTGELFF
TGTGCCATCAGCCCCGGGGACAGGGGGAACACCGGGGAGCTGTTTTTT
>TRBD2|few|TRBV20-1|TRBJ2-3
CSASGLRAGGLGPQYF
TGCAGTGCTAGCGGCCTTCGAGCGGGAGGGCTCGGTCCGCAGTATTTT
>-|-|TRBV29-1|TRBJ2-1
CSVESRRSSYNEQFF
TGCAGCGTTGAATCAAGGAGGAGCTCCTACAATGAGCAGTTCTTC
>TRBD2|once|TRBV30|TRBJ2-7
CAWSGGRTSAYEQYF
TGTGCCTGGAGTGGGGGGAGGACTAGCGCCTACGAGCAGTACTTC
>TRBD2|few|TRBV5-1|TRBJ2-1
CASSMSTSGYNEQFF
TGCGCCAGCAGCATGTCTACTAGCGGGTACAATGAGCAGTTCTTC
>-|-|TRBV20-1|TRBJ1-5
CSARAATGNGDQPQHF
TGCAGTGCTAGAGCTGCGACTGGGAATGGGGATCAGCCCCAGCATTTT
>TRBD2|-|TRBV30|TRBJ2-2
CAWSLSGRARTGELFF
TGTGCCTGGAGTCTTAGCGGGAGGGCTCGAACCGGGGAGCTGTTTTTT
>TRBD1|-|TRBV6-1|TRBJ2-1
CASRWTGENNEQFF
TGTGCCAGCAGATGGACAGGGGAAAACAATGAGCAGTTCTTC
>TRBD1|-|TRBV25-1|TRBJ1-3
CAAGGLSGNTIYF
TGTGCCGCAGGGGGCTTGTCTGGAAACACCATATATTTT
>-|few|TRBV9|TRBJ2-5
CASSYTGRIQETQYF
TGTGCCAGCAGCTACACAGGACGTATCCAAGAGACCCAGTACTTC
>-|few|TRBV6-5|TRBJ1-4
CASSSNDRNEKLFF
TGTGCCAGCAGTTCGAATGACAGAAATGAAAAACTGTTTTTT
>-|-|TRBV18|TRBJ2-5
CASSPVFLPAGTQETQYF
TGTGCCAGCTCACCAGTGTTTTTACCAGCGGGGACACAAGAGACCCAGTACTTC
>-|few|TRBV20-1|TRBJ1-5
CSARDDDRGPLANQPQHF
TGCAGTGCTAGAGATGATGATCGGGGGCCACTGGCCAATCAGCCCCAGCATTTT
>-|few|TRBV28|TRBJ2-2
CASSFDRRYTGELFF
TGTGCCAGCAGTTTCGACCGTAGGTACACCGGGGAGCTGTTTTTT
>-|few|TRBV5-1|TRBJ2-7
CASSLDGLGEQYF
TGCGCCAGCAGCTTGGATGGGTTGGGGGAGCAGTACTTC
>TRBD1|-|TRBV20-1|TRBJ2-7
CSGEGQGYEQYF
TGCAGTGGGGAGGGACAGGGCTACGAGCAGTACTTC